Listed below are T cell receptor beta chains from one sample, sequenced in a study of blood T cell repertoires in COVID-19. This table comes from immunoSEQ multiplex PCR, and its TCRdb copy is limited to in-frame clones, with some not included. The sample has about 69,000 clones; 60% to 80% are singletons. Material for sequencing was peripheral blood. The receptors come from a human donor in a cohort sampled during active COVID-19. Both conserved end residues are part of each CDR3. A D gene is named only where the DNA matches it firmly. A clone size is listed for some rows: how often the clone was seen (once, few, many), or a class if it is expanded.

j_gene	v_gene	d_gene	abundance	CDR3nt	CDR3aa
TRBJ1-5	TRBV27	-	-	TGTGCCAGCAGCCTGAGGCTTAATCAGCCCCAGCATTTT	CASSLRLNQPQHF
TRBJ2-1	TRBV25-1	TRBD2	-	TGTGCCAGCAGTGAGCCTAGCGGGGCGTCCTACAATGAGCAGTTCTTC	CASSEPSGASYNEQFF
TRBJ2-1	TRBV3-1/TRBV3-2	-	-	TGTGCCAGCAGCCCGCCGATAGCGGAGTACAATGAGCAGTTCTTC	CASSPPIAEYNEQFF
TRBJ1-2	TRBV6-6	TRBD1	-	TGTGCCAGTCTTGAGGGGACAGGGGTAGGAGGCTACACCTTC	CASLEGTGVGGYTF
TRBJ2-7	TRBV7-2	-	-	TGTGCCAGCAGCGGGGGCGGGCAGAAGGCCTACGAGCAGTACTTC	CASSGGGQKAYEQYF
TRBJ2-4	TRBV5-6	TRBD1	-	TGTGCCAGCAGCTCTGGACAGGGTAAAGCCAAAAACATTCAGTACTTC	CASSSGQGKAKNIQYF
TRBJ2-5	TRBV5-1	TRBD1	-	TGCGCCAGCAGCTTCCCAGGGGGCAATGGGGAGACCCAGTACTTC	CASSFPGGNGETQYF
TRBJ2-2	TRBV11-2	-	medium-sized	TGTGCCAGCAGCTTTACCGGAGGCGGGGAGCTGTTTTTT	CASSFTGGGELFF
TRBJ2-7	TRBV25-1	-	-	TGTGCCAGCAGTGAAAATAACATCCCTTACGAGCAGTACTTC	CASSENNIPYEQYF
TRBJ2-7	TRBV5-6	TRBD1	-	TGTGCCAGCAGCTTTGGGACAGGGGGACCCTACGAGCAGTACTTC	CASSFGTGGPYEQYF
TRBJ2-3	TRBV2	TRBD2	few	TGTGCCAGCAGGAGGACTAGCGGCTTCACAGATACGCAGTATTTT	CASRRTSGFTDTQYF
TRBJ2-1	TRBV7-8	TRBD2	few	TGTGCCAGCCTGCGTTGGGGAACTAGCGGGAGGGGAACCTACAATGAGCAGTTCTTC	CASLRWGTSGRGTYNEQFF
TRBJ1-5	TRBV7-2	-	-	TGTGCCAGCAGCACCCAAGGGGGGGGCGGTCAGCCCCAGCATTTT	CASSTQGGGGQPQHF
TRBJ1-1	TRBV6-5	-	-	TGTGCCAGCAGTCCGATACAGGGTATGAACACTGAAGCTTTCTTT	CASSPIQGMNTEAFF
TRBJ2-2	TRBV7-9	-	-	TGTGCCAGCAGCGCAGGTTGGGCCGGGGAGCTGTTTTTT	CASSAGWAGELFF
TRBJ1-1	TRBV6-5	-	-	TGTGCCAGCAGTAGAGGTCGGCGGCTTCAAGTTGAAGCTTTCTTT	CASSRGRRLQVEAFF